This T cell receptor beta chain is from a study of blood T cell repertoires in COVID-19. The wider study: Whether acute or convalescent, the COVID-19 samples came from the United States, Italy and Spain. T cells, B-cell-depleted T cells, or PBMCs supplied cDNA or gDNA.

Germline V CDR1 and CDR2: LNHDA, SQIVND (reference sequence). V shed 6 bases, J shed 4 bases, and the junction held 7 bases outside the gene matches. The length of the CDR3 is 14 residues. In the original processing: Amplified reference gene primers provided the basis for estimating nucleated cell counts. TCRdb's copy holds only in-frame clones and misses some; the assay was immunoSEQ multiplex PCR. D and trimming come from the DNA, and the V and J calls and clone size come from that table. The data hold about 110,000 clones, with around 66% observed a single time. In its sample, this clone was seen a few times.

Material for sequencing was peripheral blood. This sequence originates from a man aged 80 or over with acute or convalescent COVID-19. This chain uses TRBV19 with TRBJ2-7; 9 bases match TRBD2. The CDR3 DNA is TGTGCCAGTAGCACCGGGACTAGCCAGTACGAGCAGTACTTC. The encoded protein is CASSTGTSQYEQYF. The whole variable domain, remainder taken from reference TRBV19 and TRBJ2-7, is DGGITQSPKYLFRKEGQNVTLSCEQNLNHDAMYWYRQDPGQGLRLIYYSQIVNDFQKGDIAEGYSVSREKKESFPLTVTSAQKNPTAFYLCASSTGTSQYEQYFGPGTRLTVT.